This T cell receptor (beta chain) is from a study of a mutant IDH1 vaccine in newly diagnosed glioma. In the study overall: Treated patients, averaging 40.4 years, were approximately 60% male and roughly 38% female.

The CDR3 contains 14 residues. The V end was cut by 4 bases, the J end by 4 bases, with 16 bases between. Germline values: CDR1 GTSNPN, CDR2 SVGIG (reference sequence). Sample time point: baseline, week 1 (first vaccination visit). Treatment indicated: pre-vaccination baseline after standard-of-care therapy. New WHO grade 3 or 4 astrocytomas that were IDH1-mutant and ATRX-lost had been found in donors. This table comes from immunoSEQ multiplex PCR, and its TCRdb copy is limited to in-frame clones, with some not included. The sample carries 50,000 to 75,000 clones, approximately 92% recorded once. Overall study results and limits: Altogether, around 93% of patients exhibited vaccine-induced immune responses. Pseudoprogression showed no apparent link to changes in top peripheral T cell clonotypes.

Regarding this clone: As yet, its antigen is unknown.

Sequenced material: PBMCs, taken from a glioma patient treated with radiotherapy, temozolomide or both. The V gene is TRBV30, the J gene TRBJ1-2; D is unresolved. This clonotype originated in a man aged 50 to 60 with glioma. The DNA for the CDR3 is TGTGCCTGGACCAAGCTCGGGTTCGGCTATGGCTACACCTTC. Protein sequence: CAWTKLGFGYGYTF.